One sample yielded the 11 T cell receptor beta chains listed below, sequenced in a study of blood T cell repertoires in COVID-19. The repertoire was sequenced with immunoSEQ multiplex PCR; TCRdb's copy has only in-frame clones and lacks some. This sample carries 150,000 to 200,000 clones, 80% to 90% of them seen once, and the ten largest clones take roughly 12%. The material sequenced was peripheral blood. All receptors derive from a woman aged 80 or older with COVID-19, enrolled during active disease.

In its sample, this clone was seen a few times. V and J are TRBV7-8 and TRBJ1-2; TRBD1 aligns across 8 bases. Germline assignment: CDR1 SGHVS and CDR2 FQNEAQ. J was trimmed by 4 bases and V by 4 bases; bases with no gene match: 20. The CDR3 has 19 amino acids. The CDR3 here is CASSSYSQGAGGFIYGYTF. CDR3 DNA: TGTGCCAGCAGCTCTTACTCGCAGGGGGCAGGGGGCTTTATCTATGGCTACACCTTC.

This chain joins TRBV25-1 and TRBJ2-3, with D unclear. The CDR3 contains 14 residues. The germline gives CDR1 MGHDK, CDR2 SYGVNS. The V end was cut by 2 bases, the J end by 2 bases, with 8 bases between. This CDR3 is CASSERSFTDTQYF. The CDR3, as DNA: TGTGCCAGCAGTGAAAGGAGCTTCACAGATACGCAGTATTTT.

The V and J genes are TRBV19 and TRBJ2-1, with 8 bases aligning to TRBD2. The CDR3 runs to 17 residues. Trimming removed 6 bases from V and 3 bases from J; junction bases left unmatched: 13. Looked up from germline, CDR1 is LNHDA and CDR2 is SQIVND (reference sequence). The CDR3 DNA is TGTGCCAGTAGCCTTGGCGGTCTAGCGGGCGACTACAATGAGCAGTTCTTC. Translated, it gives CASSLGGLAGDYNEQFF.

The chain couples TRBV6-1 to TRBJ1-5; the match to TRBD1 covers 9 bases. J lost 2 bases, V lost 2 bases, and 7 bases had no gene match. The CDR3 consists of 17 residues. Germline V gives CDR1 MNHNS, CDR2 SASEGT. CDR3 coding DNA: TGTGCCAGCAGTGAAACCGGGACAGGGTATGGCAATCAGCCCCAGCATTTT. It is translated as CASSETGTGYGNQPQHF.

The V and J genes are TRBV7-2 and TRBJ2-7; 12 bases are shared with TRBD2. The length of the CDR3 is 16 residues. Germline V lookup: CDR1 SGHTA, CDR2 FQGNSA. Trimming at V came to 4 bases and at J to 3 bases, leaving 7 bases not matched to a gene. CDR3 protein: CASSSPRTSGNYEQYF. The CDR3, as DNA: TGTGCCAGCAGCTCCCCCCGGACTAGCGGGAACTACGAGCAGTACTTC.

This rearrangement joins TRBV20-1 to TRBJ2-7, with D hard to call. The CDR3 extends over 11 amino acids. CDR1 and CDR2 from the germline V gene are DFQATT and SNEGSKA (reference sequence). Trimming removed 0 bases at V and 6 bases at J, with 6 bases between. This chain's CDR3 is CSARDTVEQYF. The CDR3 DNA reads TGCAGTGCTAGAGACACTGTCGAGCAGTACTTC.

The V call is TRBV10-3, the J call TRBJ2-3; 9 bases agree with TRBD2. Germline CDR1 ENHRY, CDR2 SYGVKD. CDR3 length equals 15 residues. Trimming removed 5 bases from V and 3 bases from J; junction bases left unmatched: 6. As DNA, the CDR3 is TGTGCCATCAGTCTTGGCGGGGGGGCGACAGATACGCAGTATTTT. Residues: CAISLGGGATDTQYF.

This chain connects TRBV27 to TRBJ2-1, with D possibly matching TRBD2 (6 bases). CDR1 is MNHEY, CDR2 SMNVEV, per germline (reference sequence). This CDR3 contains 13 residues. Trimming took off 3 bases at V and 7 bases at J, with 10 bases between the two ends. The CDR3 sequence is CASSFGGFNEQFF. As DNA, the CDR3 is TGTGCCAGCAGTTTCGGGGGATTTAATGAGCAGTTCTTC.

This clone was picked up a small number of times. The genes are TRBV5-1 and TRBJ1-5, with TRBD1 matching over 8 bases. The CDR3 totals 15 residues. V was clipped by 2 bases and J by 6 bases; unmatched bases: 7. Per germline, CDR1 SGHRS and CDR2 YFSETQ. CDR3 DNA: TGCGCCAGCAGCTTATACGGACAGGGCGGTCAGCCCCAGCATTTT. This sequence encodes CASSLYGQGGQPQHF. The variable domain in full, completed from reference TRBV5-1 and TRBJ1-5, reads KAGVTQTPRYLIKTRGQQVTLSCSPISGHRSVSWYQQTPGQGLQFLFEYFSETQRNKGNFPGRFSGRQFSNSRSEMNVSTLELGDSALYLCASSLYGQGGQPQHFGDGTRLSIL.

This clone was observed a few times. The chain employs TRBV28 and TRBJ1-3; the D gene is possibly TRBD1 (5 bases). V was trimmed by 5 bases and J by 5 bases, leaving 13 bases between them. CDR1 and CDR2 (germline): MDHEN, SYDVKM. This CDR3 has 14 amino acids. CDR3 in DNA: TGTGCCAGCAGTATGGGACGGGGGAGAAACACCATATATTTT. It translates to CASSMGRGRNTIYF.

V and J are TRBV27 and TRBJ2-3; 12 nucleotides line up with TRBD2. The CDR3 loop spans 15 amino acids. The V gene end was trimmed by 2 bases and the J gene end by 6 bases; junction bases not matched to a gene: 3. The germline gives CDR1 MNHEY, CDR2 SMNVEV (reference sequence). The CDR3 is CASSLGLAGRDTQYF. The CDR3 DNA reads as TGTGCCAGCAGTTTAGGACTAGCGGGACGGGATACGCAGTATTTT.